This T cell receptor beta chain was obtained from a study of cytomegalovirus exposure and HLA in healthy donors. Study-level points and caveats: In a later analysis, V- and J-gene trimming of beta chains associated with a DCLRE1C missense variant, replicated independently. An ancestry cluster, one associated with Asian ancestry, reportedly showed fewer N-insertions than the approximately 670-donor mean in a later analysis. A later analysis showed that HLA-associated TCR beta chains had undergone more clonal expansion than equally common others.

This clone was seen a few times. No antigen is known for it. PCR primers comprised 60 Vbeta and 13 Jbeta primers. Assay used: immunoSEQ multiplex PCR; TCRdb lists only in-frame clones, some missing. Among around 120,000 clones listed, under 85% were seen once. Germline V gene data show CDR1 as SGDLS and CDR2 as YYNGEE. This CDR3 spans 16 amino acids. The J segment lost 0 bases and the V segment lost 3 bases, leaving 5 bases of the junction unmatched. Material: PBMCs. The sequence was obtained from a woman in her 50s in good health and CMV-seropositive. The chain recombines TRBV9 with TRBJ2-1; 8 bases are shared with TRBD2. The CDR3 loop reads CASSAGGTSSYNEQFF. As DNA, the CDR3 is TGTGCCAGCAGCGCAGGCGGGACTAGCTCCTACAATGAGCAGTTCTTC.